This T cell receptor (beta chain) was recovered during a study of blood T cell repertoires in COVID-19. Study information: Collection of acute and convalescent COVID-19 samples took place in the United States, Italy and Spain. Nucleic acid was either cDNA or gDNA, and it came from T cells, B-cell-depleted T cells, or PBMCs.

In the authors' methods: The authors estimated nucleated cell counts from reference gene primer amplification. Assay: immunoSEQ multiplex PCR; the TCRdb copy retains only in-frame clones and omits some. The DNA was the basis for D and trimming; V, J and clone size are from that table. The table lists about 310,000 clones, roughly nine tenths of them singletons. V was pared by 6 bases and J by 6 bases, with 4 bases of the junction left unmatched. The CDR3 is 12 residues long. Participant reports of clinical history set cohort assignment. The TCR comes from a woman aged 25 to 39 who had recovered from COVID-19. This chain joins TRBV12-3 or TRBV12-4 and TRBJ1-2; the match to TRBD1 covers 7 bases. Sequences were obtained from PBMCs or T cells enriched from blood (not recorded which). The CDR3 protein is CASRRGQHGYTF. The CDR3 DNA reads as TGTGCCAGCAGGCGGGGACAGCATGGCTACACCTTC.